The 21 T cell receptor beta chains below all came from one sample that was sequenced in a study of T cells after yellow fever vaccination. MiXCR, applied by TCRdb to the 5' RACE reads, yields one record per CDR3 protein. The table includes a few hundred thousand distinct CDR3 sequences, 10% to 15% detected once. The sample here was CD4+ T cells sorted from PBMCs, taken 45 days after the yellow fever booster vaccination. These receptors originate from a man aged 25-45 years who received the YFV17D yellow fever vaccine.

This clonotype appeared a few times. This chain connects TRBV20-1 to TRBJ2-7, with a possible D match to TRBD1 (6 bases). The germline gives CDR1 DFQATT, CDR2 SNEGSKA (reference sequence). Trimming took off 2 bases at V and 7 bases at J, with 15 bases between the two ends. The CDR3 is made up of 13 amino acids. The DNA for the CDR3 is TGCAGTGCTAGATCCGGGCAGGGGAATGAGCAGTACTTC. Its protein product is CSARSGQGNEQYF.

This clonotype turned up a few times. The rearrangement joins TRBV7-6 to TRBJ2-7, with TRBD1 identical over 10 bases. The CDR3 length is 14 residues. The trim removed 5 bases at V and 3 bases at J, leaving 4 bases unmatched. Germline CDR1 is SGHVS and CDR2 is FNYEAQ. CDR3 sequence: CASSAGQGVYEQYF. The CDR3 nucleotides read TGTGCCAGCAGCGCCGGACAGGGGGTCTACGAGCAGTACTTC.

This clonotype was seen more than once but under ten times. The gene calls are TRBV7-3 and TRBJ2-1; possibly TRBD2 for D (6 bases). Germline V gives CDR1 SGHTA, CDR2 FQGTGA. CDR3 size: 16 residues. With 5 bases removed from V and 8 bases from J, the gap between germline ends came to 22 bases. CDR3 in DNA: TGTGCCAGCAGCGATTTATCCGGGACTCCCTGGGATGAGCAGTTCTTC. Translation: CASSDLSGTPWDEQFF.

The J gene is TRBJ1-2, the V gene TRBV20-1; 7 bases agree with TRBD1. From germline, CDR1 is DFQATT and CDR2 SNEGSKA (reference sequence). V was clipped by 2 bases and J by 5 bases; unmatched bases: 14. The CDR3 has 16 amino acids. The CDR3 reads CSARNSRQGVGYGYTF. DNA for the CDR3: TGCAGTGCTAGAAATTCACGACAGGGAGTCGGATATGGCTACACCTTC.

This clonotype was seen more than once but under ten times. The chain has TRBV29-1 and TRBJ2-3; 11 bases match TRBD2. The length of the CDR3 is 15 residues. Germline-derived CDR1 and CDR2 are SQVTM and ANQGSEA. Trimming took 4 bases from V and 2 from J; bases not matched to a gene: 5. The CDR3 DNA sequence: TGCAGCGTTGTAAGGACTAGCGGGTCCACAGATACGCAGTATTTT. Amino acid sequence: CSVVRTSGSTDTQYF.

This clonotype appeared a few times. The chain carries TRBV4-3 and TRBJ2-1, with 11 bases matching TRBD2. V lost 4 bases, J lost 4 bases, and 9 bases stayed unmatched. In germline, CDR1 is LGHNA, CDR2 YSLEER. The CDR3 covers 17 residues. The CDR3 coding sequence is TGCGCCAGCAGCCCCACTGCGACTAGCGGGATTTACAATGAGCAGTTCTTC. Translation: CASSPTATSGIYNEQFF.

At least ten counts were recorded for this clonotype. V gene TRBV7-2 combines with J gene TRBJ2-5; perhaps TRBD2 as D (7 bases). Germline V gives CDR1 SGHTA, CDR2 FQGNSA. The CDR3 runs to 13 residues. Trimming took off 7 bases at V and 5 bases at J, with 14 bases between the two ends. The CDR3 DNA sequence: TGTGCCAGCACGGGGGGCTCCGGGGAGACCCAGTACTTC. Protein: CASTGGSGETQYF.

The chain uses TRBV9 and TRBJ2-2; D is ambiguous. Trimming cost V 5 bases and J 1 base, with 9 bases left between them. The CDR3 sequence is 14 residues long. Germline loops: CDR1 SGDLS, CDR2 YYNGEE. The CDR3 spells CASRETVNTGELFF. The CDR3 bases are TGTGCCAGCAGAGAGACTGTGAACACCGGGGAGCTGTTTTTT.

V is TRBV28 and J is TRBJ2-1; 14 bases agree with TRBD2. V trimming: 2 bases; J trimming: 8 bases; junction bases outside the gene matches: 2. CDR3 size: 15 residues. Germline assignment: CDR1 MDHEN and CDR2 SYDVKM. CDR3 nucleotide sequence: TGTGCCAGCAGTTTAGGGACTAGCGGGAGATATGAGCAGTTCTTC. Residues: CASSLGTSGRYEQFF.

This clonotype was seen at least ten times. The CDR3 coding sequence is TGTGCCAGCAGCTTAGCGGGAGGGCCTAATGAGCAGTTCTTC. Protein: CASSLAGGPNEQFF. The chain employs TRBV7-2 and TRBJ2-1; 7 bases map to TRBD2. The germline V gene encodes CDR1 SGHTA and CDR2 FQGNSA. V lost 0 bases, J lost 7 bases, and 3 bases stayed unmatched. This CDR3 contains 14 residues.

The chain is built from TRBV7-3 and TRBJ2-3, with 10 bases that match TRBD1. CDR1 is SGHTA, CDR2 FQGTGA, per germline. J gave up 5 bases and V 5 bases, and 7 bases lay outside the gene matches. The CDR3 loop spans 15 amino acids. In DNA form, the CDR3 reads TGTGCCAGCAGCAGCTCGGGACAGGGGTTAGATACGCAGTATTTT. Residues: CASSSSGQGLDTQYF.

This clonotype was seen only a few times. The chain couples TRBV20-1 to TRBJ2-7; D call uncertain. V shed 4 bases and J shed 5 bases, with 9 bases lying between them. CDR1 is DFQATT and CDR2 is SNEGSKA in the germline V gene (reference sequence). CDR3 size: 11 residues. CDR3 protein: CSANFRHEQYF. As DNA, the CDR3 is TGCAGTGCTAACTTCAGACACGAGCAGTACTTC.

The genes are TRBV7-9 and TRBJ2-1; D is unclear. Germline loops: CDR1 SEHNR, CDR2 FQNEAQ (reference sequence). V lost 1 base to trimming and J lost 6 bases, with 7 bases between them. The CDR3 is 13 amino acids. In DNA form, the CDR3 reads TGTGCCAGCAGCTTAGAAGTTTCCAATGAGCAGTTCTTC. Translation: CASSLEVSNEQFF.

In its sample, this clonotype was seen many times. The gene calls are TRBV5-1 and TRBJ2-1; unclear D gene. In germline, CDR1 is SGHRS, CDR2 YFSETQ. The ends were cut back, 0 bases at V and 7 bases at J, with 8 bases in the middle. The CDR3 loop spans 13 amino acids. CDR3: CASSLEPRNEQFF. The DNA for the CDR3 is TGCGCCAGCAGCTTGGAACCTCGGAATGAGCAGTTCTTC.

This chain uses TRBV30 with TRBJ1-2, with TRBD1 matching over 7 bases. The germline V gene has CDR1 GTSNPN and CDR2 SVGIG (reference sequence). The J segment lost 8 bases and the V segment lost 5 bases, leaving 11 bases of the junction unmatched. CDR3 length: 13 amino acids. CDR3 loop: CAWSTGQVVGYTF. Written as DNA, the CDR3 is TGTGCCTGGTCCACAGGACAGGTCGTAGGCTACACCTTC.

Only a few counts were recorded for this clonotype. The chain employs TRBV7-9 and TRBJ2-2; perhaps TRBD1 as D (6 bases). CDR1 is SEHNR, CDR2 FQNEAQ, per germline (reference sequence). With 8 bases removed from V and 0 bases from J, the gap between germline ends came to 19 bases. The CDR3 has 17 amino acids. CDR3 residues: CASHRDRSASNTGELFF. CDR3 nucleotides: TGTGCCAGCCACAGGGACCGATCTGCCTCGAACACCGGGGAGCTGTTTTTT.

This clonotype was seen a few times. This sequence joins TRBV7-2 and TRBJ2-1; D is perhaps TRBD1 or TRBD2 (5 bases each). The germline V and J ends were trimmed by 3 bases and 4 bases, with 7 bases remaining between them. Germline V CDR1 and CDR2: SGHTA, FQGNSA. CDR3 size: 13 residues. Written as DNA, the CDR3 is TGTGCCAGCAGCTTCGGGGCGTACAATGAGCAGTTCTTC. Translating it yields CASSFGAYNEQFF.

This clonotype has more than one count but fewer than ten. CDR3 sequence: CSVRTGTEPSQYF. The CDR3 region has the DNA TGCAGCGTTCGTACCGGGACAGAACCTTCACAGTACTTC. This chain uses TRBV29-1 with TRBJ2-7, with TRBD1 matching 7 bases. Germline V lookup: CDR1 SQVTM, CDR2 ANQGSEA. J was trimmed by 10 bases and V by 5 bases; bases with no gene match: 14. The CDR3 consists of 13 residues.

The chain couples TRBV4-3 to TRBJ2-1; TRBD2 agrees at 8 bases. J lost 13 bases, V lost 3 bases, and 8 bases had no gene match. Germline-derived CDR1 and CDR2 are LGHNA and YSLEER. This CDR3 region has 13 residues. CDR3 bases: TGCGCCAGCAGCCAGGGGTTAGGGACTAGTCAGTTCTTC. It codes for CASSQGLGTSQFF.

The chain uses TRBV4-2 and TRBJ2-3; D is unresolved. The CDR3 runs 15 residues. The germline V gene has CDR1 LGHNA and CDR2 YNFKEQ. V was shortened by 4 bases and J by 1 base, with 12 bases between the two germline ends. The CDR3 protein is CASSLNRYGTDTQYF. The CDR3 region has the DNA TGTGCCAGCAGCCTGAACCGGTACGGCACAGATACGCAGTATTTT.

This clonotype came up a few times. V is TRBV20-1 and J is TRBJ2-6, with D hard to call. This CDR3 comprises 15 residues. Trimming stripped 0 bases from V and 3 bases from J, with 9 bases between. Germline values: CDR1 DFQATT, CDR2 SNEGSKA (reference sequence). The CDR3 DNA is TGCAGTGCTAGAGATCCGGCAATTGGGGCCAACGTCCTGACTTTC. Protein product: CSARDPAIGANVLTF.